The 15 T cell receptor beta chains given below trace back to one sample, sequenced in a study of technical replicates of blood from several donors. Libraries were prepared by immunoSEQ multiplex PCR; TCRdb keeps only in-frame clonotypes and omits some of them. Of some 83,000 clones listed, about 92% are singletons. Sequencing was carried out using T cells isolated from PBMCs. All receptors come from a human donor in good health.

The rearrangement links TRBV6-1 to TRBJ1-1; D call uncertain. CDR1 and CDR2 from the germline V gene are MNHNS and SASEGT. With 4 bases removed from V and 7 bases from J, the gap between germline ends came to 16 bases. CDR3 length: 14 amino acids. The CDR3 region has the DNA TGTGCCAGCAGTGCACGTACGTGGGGAGATGAAGCTTTCTTT. This codes for CASSARTWGDEAFF.

The chain has TRBV5-1 and TRBJ2-7; 8 bases are a match to TRBD1. The CDR3 length is 17 residues. J gave up 2 bases and V 2 bases, and 12 bases lay outside the gene matches. Per the germline V gene, CDR1 is SGHRS and CDR2 is YFSETQ. The DNA of the CDR3 is TGCGCCAGCAGCTTTCAATCTAAAACAGGGGGAACCTACGAGCAGTACTTC. Translating gives CASSFQSKTGGTYEQYF.

The rearrangement joins TRBV19 to TRBJ2-7, with a possible D match to TRBD1 (6 bases). The CDR3 totals 15 residues. Trimming removed 1 base from V and 2 bases from J, with 12 bases in between. Germline CDR1 reads LNHDA; CDR2 reads SQIVND (reference sequence). The CDR3 here is CASSIANRVTYEQYF. CDR3 bases: TGTGCCAGTAGTATAGCTAACAGGGTTACCTACGAGCAGTACTTC. Full variable domain (remainder filled in from reference TRBV19 and TRBJ2-7): DGGITQSPKYLFRKEGQNVTLSCEQNLNHDAMYWYRQDPGQGLRLIYYSQIVNDFQKGDIAEGYSVSREKKESFPLTVTSAQKNPTAFYLCASSIANRVTYEQYFGPGTRLTVT.

CDR3 in DNA: TGCAGCGCAACGCACCTCTCGGCAGGGGGAGAGACCCAGTACTTC. It is translated as CSATHLSAGGETQYF. The V gene is TRBV29-1, the J gene TRBJ2-5, with TRBD1 matching 7 bases. Trimming at V came to 7 bases and at J to 4 bases, leaving 15 bases not matched to a gene. CDR3 length equals 15 residues. Germline lookup yields CDR1 SQVTM and CDR2 ANQGSEA.

The chain combines TRBV5-5 with TRBJ2-3, with 16 positions matching TRBD2. Trimming cost V 0 bases and J 3 bases; bases outside gene matches: 4. CDR1 is SGHKS, CDR2 YYEKEE, per germline (reference sequence). CDR3 length equals 18 residues. In nucleotides, the CDR3 is TGTGCCAGCAGCTTGGAACCGGGACTAGCGGGAGGGACAGATACGCAGTATTTT. Amino acid sequence: CASSLEPGLAGGTDTQYF.

The V and J genes are TRBV6-4 and TRBJ2-3, with D possibly TRBD2 on 6 matching bases. The V gene's germline CDR1 is MRHNA and CDR2 SNTAGT. The CDR3 totals 14 residues. V gave up 6 bases and J gave up 0 bases, with 10 bases separating them. The CDR3 spells CASSAGPSTDTQYF. The CDR3 region has the DNA TGTGCCAGCAGCGCGGGGCCGAGCACAGATACGCAGTATTTT.

This rearrangement joins TRBV18 to TRBJ2-1; 13 nucleotides agree with TRBD2. The CDR3 covers 13 residues. In germline, CDR1 is KGHSH, CDR2 LQKENI. J gave up 14 bases and V 6 bases, and 7 bases lay outside the gene matches. As DNA, the CDR3 is TGTGCCAGCTCTCCCACTAGCGGGAGGGCCGAGTTCTTC. Encoded protein: CASSPTSGRAEFF.

The rearrangement links TRBV7-9 to TRBJ1-1, with D hard to call. V shed 3 bases and J shed 2 bases, with 13 bases lying between them. The CDR3 is 15 residues long. Germline V CDR1 and CDR2: SEHNR, FQNEAQ (reference sequence). The CDR3 loop reads CASSFNSAGNTEAFF. CDR3 DNA sequence: TGTGCCAGCAGCTTTAACAGCGCGGGAAACACTGAAGCTTTCTTT.

Here the CDR3 DNA reads TGTGCCAGCAGCTTCCCTAGGCCCTACGAGCAGTACTTC. Translation gives CASSFPRPYEQYF. The chain employs TRBV7-8 and TRBJ2-7; D not certain. CDR3 length: 13 amino acids. Germline V gives CDR1 SGHVS, CDR2 FQNEAQ. V was clipped by 3 bases and J by 2 bases, with 8 bases between them.

The genes are TRBV19 and TRBJ2-5; D might be TRBD2 (5 bases). V was cut by 1 base and J by 9 bases, with 15 bases left in between. The CDR3 is 14 residues long. Germline CDR1 reads LNHDA; CDR2 reads SQIVND (reference sequence). The CDR3, as DNA: TGTGCCAGTAGTATAGCGGACTCCGTTTGGCCCCAGTACTTC. Translated: CASSIADSVWPQYF.

This rearrangement joins TRBV11-3 to TRBJ2-5; 10 bases line up with TRBD2. Losses at the gene ends were 5 bases for V and 5 bases for J; bases not matched to a gene: 5. CDR1 and CDR2 (germline): SGHNT, YENEEA. CDR3 length: 14 amino acids. The CDR3 coding sequence is TGTGCCAGCAGCCTAGCGGGAGTCAGGGAGACCCAGTACTTC. Amino acid sequence: CASSLAGVRETQYF. Supplemented by reference TRBV11-3 and TRBJ2-5, the full variable domain reads EAGVVQSPRYKIIEKKQPVAFWCNPISGHNTLYWYLQNLGQGPELLIRYENEEAVDDSQLPKDRFSAERLKGVDSTLKIQPAELGDSAVYLCASSLAGVRETQYFGPGTRLLVL.

The V gene is TRBV7-9, the J gene TRBJ2-5; D might be TRBD2 (6 bases). The CDR3 has 15 residues. V was trimmed by 5 bases and J by 5 bases, leaving 18 bases between them. Germline V CDR1 and CDR2: SEHNR, FQNEAQ (reference sequence). The CDR3 protein is CASSPPGGYAETQYF. The CDR3 DNA is TGTGCCAGCAGCCCCCCCGGGGGTTACGCGGAGACCCAGTACTTC.

The chain uses TRBV25-1 and TRBJ2-2, with 7 positions matching TRBD1. The germline CDR1 and CDR2 sequences are MGHDK and SYGVNS. The CDR3 extends over 14 amino acids. V was pared by 4 bases and J by 3 bases, with 2 bases of the junction left unmatched. Here the CDR3 reads CASSGTGDTGELFF. The CDR3 bases are TGTGCCAGCAGTGGCACAGGGGACACCGGGGAGCTGTTTTTT.

The rearrangement joins TRBV10-2 to TRBJ2-7; 9 bases align to TRBD1. The V and J ends lost 0 bases and 3 bases, in that order; junction bases with no gene match: 15. The CDR3 loop spans 19 amino acids. Germline V gene lookup returns CDR1 WSHSY and CDR2 SAAADI. The CDR3 DNA follows: TGCGCCAGCAGTGAGTCGGCTGTGACCCGGGACAGGGATAGCTACGAGCAGTACTTC. It translates to CASSESAVTRDRDSYEQYF.

V is TRBV12-5 and J is TRBJ1-5; 10 bases are shared with TRBD1. The CDR3 runs 16 residues. V was clipped by 0 bases and J by 4 bases; unmatched bases: 3. Looked up from germline, CDR1 is LGHNT and CDR2 is FRNRAP. CDR3 residues: CASGLVRTGGNQPQHF. The CDR3 nucleotides are TGTGCTAGTGGTTTGGTGAGGACAGGGGGAAATCAGCCCCAGCATTTT.